These 21 T cell receptor beta chains were all obtained from the same sample, sequenced in a study of beta chain features in type 1 diabetes. Sequenced material consisted of expressed TCRB transcripts (all of the isolated RNA was reverse transcribed). The data were produced by immunoSEQ multiplex PCR, yet TCRdb's version contains in-frame clones alone and is incomplete. The sample has hundreds of thousands of clones, around 13% seen once. Material: naive CD4+ T cells from blood. All receptors come from a man aged 18 to 30 in good health.

A few counts support this clone. The chain is built from TRBV28 and TRBJ2-7; 10 bases align to TRBD1. From germline, CDR1 is MDHEN and CDR2 SYDVKM. The CDR3 runs 14 residues. Trimming at V came to 7 bases and at J to 5 bases, leaving 8 bases not matched to a gene. CDR3 in amino acids: CASIRDRGFHEQYF. The CDR3 DNA sequence: TGTGCCAGCATCCGGGACAGGGGTTTCCACGAGCAGTACTTC.

This clone was counted only a few times. V usage is TRBV6-6 and J usage is TRBJ1-5, with D possibly matching TRBD1 (6 bases). Between the trimmed V and J ends, which lost 0 bases and 4 bases, there was a span of 13 bases. CDR3 length: 16 amino acids. Germline V lookup: CDR1 MNHNY, CDR2 SVGAGI (reference sequence). The CDR3 loop is CASSYSGGSRNQPQHF. CDR3 bases: TGTGCCAGCAGTTACTCAGGGGGAAGTAGAAATCAGCCCCAGCATTTT.

This rearrangement joins TRBV7-2 to TRBJ2-4; TRBD1 agrees at 11 bases. In germline, CDR1 is SGHTA, CDR2 FQGNSA. CDR3 length: 18 amino acids. The V gene end was trimmed by 4 bases and the J gene end by 10 bases; junction bases not matched to a gene: 18. The CDR3 nucleotides are TGTGCCAGCAGCTGGAAGTGGAGTTGGACAGGGGGCGAGGTTATTCAGTACTTC. It encodes CASSWKWSWTGGEVIQYF.

This clone was recorded a few times. The chain links TRBV7-3 to TRBJ2-1; 7 positions match TRBD2. This CDR3 region has 15 residues. Germline CDR1 reads SGHTA; CDR2 reads FQGTGA. Trimming removed 0 bases from V and 10 bases from J; junction bases left unmatched: 9. Here the CDR3 DNA reads TGTGCCAGCAGCTTAACGAGGACTAGTGTGGGGGAGCAGTTCTTC. Residues: CASSLTRTSVGEQFF.

This clone was picked up many times. This chain uses TRBV30 with TRBJ2-1; TRBD2 matches 9 bases. The germline CDR1 and CDR2 sequences are GTSNPN and SVGIG (reference sequence). This CDR3 is built from 13 residues. Trimming cost V 4 bases and J 10 bases; bases outside gene matches: 8. CDR3 region: CAWMVAGAGEQFF. In DNA, the CDR3 is TGTGCCTGGATGGTAGCGGGAGCGGGAGAGCAGTTCTTC. The full variable domain, in which reference TRBV30 and TRBJ2-1 provide the parts outside the CDR3, is SQTIHQWPATLVQPVGSPLSLECTVEGTSNPNLYWYRQAAGRGLQLLFYSVGIGQISSEVPQNLSASRPQDRQFILSSKKLLLSDSGFYLCAWMVAGAGEQFFGPGTRLTVL.

This clone was detected a few times. The V and J genes are TRBV30 and TRBJ2-3, with a tentative D call TRBD2 (6 bases). Trimming pared 5 bases from V and 4 bases from J, leaving 16 bases between. In germline, CDR1 is GTSNPN, CDR2 SVGIG (reference sequence). This CDR3 region has 14 residues. DNA for the CDR3: TGTGCCTGGGGGGGAGGCCCCGGAGCAGATACGCAGTATTTT. It translates to CAWGGGPGADTQYF.

The rearrangement joins TRBV11-2 to TRBJ2-3; 10 bases align to TRBD2. V trimming: 1 base; J trimming: 6 bases; junction bases outside the gene matches: 4. This CDR3 is 15 amino acids long. Germline values: CDR1 SGHAT, CDR2 FQNNGV. The CDR3 reads CASSLGRGLADTQYF. The CDR3 DNA is TGTGCCAGCAGCTTAGGTCGGGGACTAGCGGATACGCAGTATTTT.

The chain combines TRBV14 with TRBJ1-4; maybe TRBD1 (5 bases). The CDR3 sequence is 14 residues long. Per germline, CDR1 SGHDN and CDR2 FVKESK. Trimming stripped 4 bases from V and 2 bases from J, with 8 bases between. CDR3 protein: CASSRRQTNEKLFF. In nucleotides, the CDR3 is TGTGCCAGCAGCCGAAGACAGACTAATGAAAAACTGTTTTTT.

This clone was seen a few times. The chain combines TRBV6-6 with TRBJ1-5; D gene unclear. The CDR3 is 14 amino acids. The germline V gene encodes CDR1 MNHNY and CDR2 SVGAGI (reference sequence). V lost 6 bases and J 3 bases, leaving 12 bases between the germline ends. CDR3 sequence: CASRTELFNQPQHF. CDR3 in DNA: TGTGCCAGCAGAACAGAGTTATTCAATCAGCCCCAGCATTTT.

The chain carries TRBV19 and TRBJ1-2; D call uncertain. CDR3 length equals 11 residues. V was trimmed by 10 bases and J by 2 bases, leaving 8 bases between them. Germline V CDR1 and CDR2: LNHDA, SQIVND (reference sequence). CDR3 in DNA: TGTGCCACCAAATTGAACTATGGCTACACCTTC. The encoded protein is CATKLNYGYTF.

V and J are TRBV9 and TRBJ2-1; possibly TRBD1 for D (6 bases). The germline gives CDR1 SGDLS, CDR2 YYNGEE. This CDR3 contains 15 residues. V lost 2 bases and J lost 3, with 12 bases in between. The CDR3 protein is CASSVSGQNYNEQFF. CDR3 coding DNA: TGTGCCAGCAGCGTTTCGGGACAAAACTACAATGAGCAGTTCTTC.

This clone was seen more than once but under ten times. This chain's CDR3 is CASHGVRSNQPQHF. The CDR3 DNA reads TGTGCCTCTCACGGTGTGAGAAGCAATCAGCCCCAGCATTTT. This rearrangement joins TRBV2 to TRBJ1-5; D ambiguous. V was cut by 11 bases and J by 1 base, with 15 bases left in between. The CDR3 spans 14 residues. The germline V gene encodes CDR1 SNHLY and CDR2 FYNNEI.

This clone was counted only a few times. J is TRBJ2-5 and V is TRBV29-1, with 13 bases lining up with TRBD2. Germline CDR1 SQVTM, CDR2 ANQGSEA. V shed 6 bases and J 4 bases; nucleotides not matched to a gene: 14. CDR3 length: 17 amino acids. The CDR3 sequence: CSVRGTSGVRIVETQYF. The CDR3 nucleotides are TGCAGCGTCCGCGGGACTAGCGGGGTCCGAATTGTAGAGACCCAGTACTTC.

In this sample, this clone turned up a few times. The gene calls are TRBV28 and TRBJ2-7, with 7 positions matching TRBD1. This CDR3 is 14 amino acids long. Germline V gene data show CDR1 as MDHEN and CDR2 as SYDVKM. Germline trimming cut 2 bases from V and 6 bases from J; bases unmatched to any gene: 7. The CDR3 bases are TGTGCCAGCAGTTTACCAGGGGGTAACTTCGAGCAGTACTTC. This sequence encodes CASSLPGGNFEQYF.

This clone was seen more than once but under ten times. The chain is built from TRBV2 and TRBJ2-1, with D maybe TRBD2 (6 bases). The CDR3 totals 13 residues. Germline loops: CDR1 SNHLY, CDR2 FYNNEI. The V end was cut by 10 bases, the J end by 3 bases, with 13 bases between. The CDR3, as DNA: TGTGCCACCCGACTAGAGGGCTACAATGAGCAGTTCTTC. This gives the protein CATRLEGYNEQFF. The complete variable domain, with remaining parts taken from reference TRBV2 and TRBJ2-1, reads EPEVTQTPSHQVTQMGQEVILRCVPISNHLYFYWYRQILGQKVEFLVSFYNNEISEKSEIFDDQFSVERPDGSNFTLKIRSTKLEDSAMYFCATRLEGYNEQFFGPGTRLTVL.

The V call is TRBV27, the J call TRBJ2-1, with 7 bases matching TRBD2. Germline CDR1 and CDR2: MNHEY and SMNVEV (reference sequence). Trimming removed 3 bases from V and 2 bases from J; junction bases left unmatched: 7. This CDR3 has 16 residues. CDR3: CASSLTSGTAYNEQFF. For the CDR3, the DNA is TGTGCCAGCAGTTTGACAAGCGGGACCGCCTACAATGAGCAGTTCTTC.

The rearrangement uses TRBV28 and TRBJ1-2, with 8 bases identical to TRBD1. From germline, CDR1 is MDHEN and CDR2 SYDVKM. The length of the CDR3 is 15 residues. V was clipped by 4 bases and J by 8 bases; unmatched bases: 12. Written as DNA, the CDR3 is TGTGCCAGCAGTTCAACCGGGACAGGTCCCTTGGGCTACACCTTC. This encodes CASSSTGTGPLGYTF.

J is TRBJ1-5 and V is TRBV28, with 9 bases fitting TRBD1. V dropped 7 bases and J dropped 4; count of bases not matched to a gene: 8. The CDR3 is 15 residues long. The germline CDR1 and CDR2 sequences are MDHEN and SYDVKM. CDR3: CASIMGDRVNQPQHF. CDR3 sequence (DNA): TGTGCCAGCATCATGGGGGACAGGGTAAATCAGCCCCAGCATTTT.

The J gene is TRBJ1-5, the V gene TRBV2, with 10 bases matching TRBD1. From germline, CDR1 is SNHLY and CDR2 FYNNEI. V dropped 5 bases and J dropped 7; count of bases not matched to a gene: 8. The CDR3 is 15 amino acids. The CDR3 DNA is TGTGCCAGCAGTTGGGGACAGGGGCTACCCCAGCCCCAGCATTTT. Protein product: CASSWGQGLPQPQHF.

The J gene is TRBJ2-5, the V gene TRBV7-2, with D maybe TRBD1 (6 bases). Germline-derived CDR1 and CDR2 are SGHTA and FQGNSA. V lost 0 bases and J lost 5, with 25 bases in between. This CDR3 has 19 residues. The CDR3 protein is CASSLATGSSIWLGETQYF. The CDR3 DNA sequence: TGTGCCAGCAGCTTAGCGACAGGTTCCTCTATTTGGTTAGGGGAGACCCAGTACTTC.

This sequence joins TRBV11-2 and TRBJ2-1; 9 nucleotides line up with TRBD1. Trimming cost V 1 base and J 4 bases; bases outside gene matches: 2. The length of the CDR3 is 15 residues. Germline V gives CDR1 SGHAT, CDR2 FQNNGV. The DNA for the CDR3 is TGTGCCAGCAGCTTAGCGGGACAGGGTTACAATGAGCAGTTCTTC. Its translation is CASSLAGQGYNEQFF.